This T cell receptor beta chain was captured by sequencing in a study of T-cell memory formation after mild COVID-19. Study details: Across donors, TCR clusters were largely donor specific.

The CDR3 is made up of 13 amino acids. As regards this clonotype: Its specificity is unknown.

Notes on the study in general: From day 15 to 85, contracting clones were balanced between CD4 and CD8, whereas later expanders leaned toward CD4+. Detection of some responders pre-infection suggested pre-existing cross-reactive memory T cells participated. For contracting clones, CD4+ ones sat mainly in CM and EM, CD8+ in EMRA.

TCRdb used MiXCR to reprocess the 5' RACE reads, holding one entry per CDR3 protein. The profile covers 400,000 or so distinct CDR3 sequences, with roughly 20% appearing a single time and roughly 8% taken by the ten largest. Sequencing was done on a sample of PBMCs or a T cell subset sorted from them (not recorded which). V and J are TRBV21-1 and TRBJ2-7; the table's TRBD2 call for D was not verified on the DNA. TRBV21-1 is a pseudogene locus. The clonotype was recovered from an adult woman who had mild COVID-19 (a few samples of this study predate the infection). Cell type and time point are not known. Here the CDR3 reads CASSPMRALMGYF. CDR3 DNA sequence: TGTGCCAGCAGCCCGATGAGGGCCCTGATGGGGTACTTC.